The rows below give T cell receptor beta chains drawn from one sample of a study of graft-versus-host responses after intestinal transplantation. Their antigens are not known. The table came from immunoSEQ multiplex PCR; TCRdb's copy has only in-frame clones and leaves some out. The sample yields more than 65,000 clones, approximately 90% seen once. Here the sequenced sample was unstimulated CD8+ T cells sorted from spleen or lymph node cells, taken before transplant. These receptor sequences come from a human donor who was the organ donor for an intestinal transplant. Each CDR3 is given with its conserved first and last residue.

J gene	V gene	CDR3 protein
TRBJ2-5	TRBV11-3	CASSLPRYQETQYF
TRBJ2-2	TRBV9	CASSVANRLGELFF
TRBJ1-2	TRBV7-9	CASSLEETFSGYGYTF
TRBJ2-2	TRBV18	CASSPYGEVWDTGELFF
TRBJ1-1	TRBV9	CASSGILGVNTEAFF
TRBJ2-3	TRBV9	CASSAWERGDSYTQYF
TRBJ1-1	TRBV7-8	CASSEAVMNTEAFF
TRBJ1-2	TRBV5-6	CASSPNRGSYYGYTF
TRBJ2-7	TRBV6-7	CASSYSRHHRDGAYEQYF
TRBJ2-7	TRBV6-5	CASSWDRLYEQYF
TRBJ2-7	TRBV6-6	CASTSQGSYEQYF
TRBJ1-5	TRBV6-1	CASSEEGGSNQPQHF
TRBJ2-7	TRBV11-3	CASSPSGRGSYEQYF
TRBJ2-1	TRBV6-5	CASSYSNEQFF
TRBJ2-6	TRBV19	CASSVNSGANVLTF
TRBJ2-5	TRBV30	CACRGLAVETQYF